The sequence of this TCR beta chain was determined in a study of vaccination and CD4 T cells after COVID-19 (dated 2022 in TCRdb). For the study in its entirety: Every convalescent patient had a positive nasal swab PCR test for SARS-CoV-2, with mild disease in about 9 patients and severe disease in one. The convalescent cohort comprised six males and four females, including two Hispanic individuals, seven Caucasians, two Asians and one multiracial person. Post-vaccine blood samples were taken a median of around 77 days after the second vaccine dose, with a range of roughly 13 to 250 days. In roughly 10 COVID-19 convalescent patients and several infection-naive healthy vaccine recipients, the spike-specific CD4+ TCR repertoire before mRNA vaccination was compared with the repertoire after mRNA vaccination. Two doses of either the Pfizer-BioNTech BNT162b2 vaccine (n=8) or the Moderna mRNA-1273 vaccine (n=2) were administered to participants. Post-COVID blood samples were collected from convalescent patients a median of around 96 days after diagnosis, with a range of roughly 30 to 161 days.

Positive SARS-CoV-2 PCR tests in the convalescent patients dated from March to December 2020, before Alpha, Beta and Delta variants emerged in the United States. Ficoll-Paque Plus gradient centrifugation was used to isolate PBMCs from whole blood, and the isolated PBMCs were then either used fresh or cryopreserved at -140C. The receptor library was made with PCR. Sequencing instrument: Illumina iSeq 100. The original pipeline was this. Non-productive sequences were filtered out, and CDR3s that did not start with C, did not end with F or W, or were shorter than 7 amino acids were discarded. Levenshtein distances (stringdist) and unrooted phylogenetic trees (ape) in R version 3.6.1 were used to assess CDR3 homology. TCRdb reanalyzed the raw reads on its own, using fastp at Q25 for trimming and MiXCR for clone calling, and kept in-frame beta chains. Each entry is one CDR3 protein sequence, shown with its most common DNA and genes. These V and J calls are TCRdb output, not the study's own analysis. A total of about 20,000 distinct CDR3 sequences appear in this sample, over 45% of them only once. The top ten hold 1.1% of the sample.

The investigation overall reported the following: An increase in the median number of SARS-CoV-2-reactive clonotypes from some 20 after infection to some 38 after vaccination was observed, but the change was not found to be significant. Relatively few convalescent patients were included in the study, and early timepoints after natural infection were not analyzed. Nearly all vaccine-specific clones in convalescent patients (304 of 307) were mono-reactive for SARS-CoV-2 spike rather than cross-reactive with common cold coronaviruses. In convalescent patients, a median around 84% of post-vaccine SARS-CoV-2-reactive clones were detected only after vaccination, and vaccine-specific priming was suggested by this finding.

This clonotype was seen a handful of times. The antigen this receptor binds is unknown. No per-base quality is available; no much larger clone lies one base away. Sequences were derived from CD4+ T cells from blood, sampled after SARS-CoV-2 vaccination. The receptor's source is a human donor who had recovered from COVID-19.

The nucleotide sequence reads as follows: TGCAGTGCTAGAGACAGCGGGAGGGCCCCAGAGACCCAGTACTTC. It translates as CSARDSGRAPETQYF. This sequence uses TRBV20-1 and TRBJ2-5, with TRBD2 matching 10 junction bases. From cysteine to phenylalanine, the CDR3 is 15 amino acids long. Of all the DNA, just the CDR3 is kept, 45 bases in frame from base 1. The germline V and J ends show losses of 0 bases and 4 bases respectively, and no gene match explains 5 bases of the junction. CDR1 DFQATT and CDR2 SNEGSKA are derived from the germline V gene (reference sequence).